The subject of this entry is one T cell receptor beta chain. Its antigen is still unknown. The record originates from a study of cytomegalovirus exposure and HLA in healthy donors. The study, taken as a whole, reports: As was reported, the classifier diagnosed cytomegalovirus status with high specificity and sensitivity. Accurate HLA-A and HLA-B prediction from TCR beta sequences was reported for most subjects.

PCR primers comprised 60 Vbeta and 13 Jbeta primers. This table comes from immunoSEQ multiplex PCR, and its TCRdb copy is limited to in-frame clones, with some not included. The table records under 55,000 clones, roughly 72% of them present only once. This CDR3 has 17 amino acids. V trimming: 1 base; J trimming: 3 bases; junction bases outside the gene matches: 5. The germline V gene encodes CDR1 LGHNT and CDR2 FRNRAP. The receptor comes from a woman in her fifties or sixties in good health and CMV-seronegative. This chain connects TRBV12-5 to TRBJ2-3; 12 bases match TRBD2. The specimen was PBMCs. CDR3 region: CASGLGSTSGGTDTQYF. The DNA for the CDR3 is TGTGCTAGTGGTTTGGGATCTACTAGCGGGGGGACAGATACGCAGTATTTT.